This paragraph covers one T cell receptor (beta chain) sequence. With V trimmed by 3 bases and J by 5 bases, 15 bases remained unmatched. Germline CDR1 reads KGHSH; CDR2 reads LQKENI. The CDR3 runs to 19 residues. The data belong to a study of blood T cell repertoires in COVID-19. Study at large: Samples of COVID-19 (acute and convalescent) were obtained from the United States, Italy and Spain. Nucleic acid was either cDNA or gDNA, and it came from T cells, B-cell-depleted T cells, or PBMCs.

Authors' processing steps: From reference gene primer amplification, estimates of nucleated cell counts were derived. Data came from immunoSEQ multiplex PCR; TCRdb stores just in-frame clones and leaves some out. D and trimming were read from the DNA, whereas the V and J calls and clone size are those reported in that table. The sample lists about 170,000 clones, around 90% occurring once. The sample consisted of peripheral blood. The receptor comes from a man aged 50 or older who had recovered from COVID-19. The chain links TRBV18 to TRBJ1-5; 11 bases are shared with TRBD1. CDR3 amino acids: CASSPPRTGGVLIDQPQHF. The DNA of the CDR3 is TGTGCCAGCTCACCCCCCCGGACAGGGGGCGTTCTAATCGATCAGCCCCAGCATTTT.